These T cell receptor beta chains were read from a single sample in a study of OX40 agonist ivuxolimab in advanced cancers. Produced via immunoSEQ multiplex PCR; TCRdb's table is partial and in-frame only. The table shows 55,000 to 75,000 clones, with approximately 80% occurring only once. Sequencing was performed on CD4+ or CD8+ T cells sorted from blood, taken in a trial of the OX40 agonist ivuxolimab. Receptors were obtained from an adult with an advanced solid tumor such as melanoma, head and neck, liver or kidney cancer. The CDR3 runs from the conserved cysteine through the conserved F or W. A D gene is named only where the DNA matches it firmly. A clone size is listed for some rows: how often the clone was seen (once, few, many), or a class if it is expanded.

V gene,J gene,clone size,D gene,CDR3 DNA,CDR3 protein
TRBV7-3,TRBJ2-7,-,-,TGTGCCAGCAGCCCCCCCGGATCTGCCGAGCAGTACTTC,CASSPPGSAEQYF
TRBV14,TRBJ2-4,-,TRBD2,TGTGCCAGCAGCCGCTACGGGACTAGCGGGAGAGCCAAAAACATTCAGTACTTC,CASSRYGTSGRAKNIQYF
TRBV18,TRBJ1-4,-,-,TGTGCCAGCTCATGGGGCTTCAGAGAAAAACTGTTTTTT,CASSWGFREKLFF
TRBV7-9,TRBJ2-5,-,-,TGTGCCAGCAGCTTAGTGCTGCCGGCTCAAGAGACCCAGTACTTC,CASSLVLPAQETQYF
TRBV28,TRBJ1-5,-,-,TGTGCCAGCAGTGCGAACTCCGGATTAATGGGGGATCAGCCCCAGCATTTT,CASSANSGLMGDQPQHF
TRBV9,TRBJ2-3,-,TRBD2,TGTGCCAGCAGCCTCCGGACTAGCGGCACAGATACGCAGTATTTT,CASSLRTSGTDTQYF
TRBV15,TRBJ2-7,-,-,TGTGCCACCAGCAGAGATCGTAGCAGGGGAGCTTACGAGCAGTACTTC,CATSRDRSRGAYEQYF
TRBV29-1,TRBJ1-5,-,-,TGCAGCGTCTTTACTCAGGGGAGCAATCAGCCCCAGCATTTT,CSVFTQGSNQPQHF
TRBV10-2,TRBJ1-5,-,-,TGCGCCAGCAGTCCCACCGTTTCGGGCCAGCCCCAGCATTTT,CASSPTVSGQPQHF
TRBV27,TRBJ1-1,few,-,TGTGCCAGCAGTTTTGGGGAGAACACTGAAGCTTTCTTT,CASSFGENTEAFF
TRBV7-9,TRBJ2-7,once,TRBD1,TGTGCCAGCGCACACAGGGGGCAGTCCTACGAGCAGTACTTC,CASAHRGQSYEQYF
TRBV21-1,TRBJ2-3,-,-,TGTGCCAGCAGCGGAGTAATAGCGGGGACTACTACAGATACGCAGTATTTT,CASSGVIAGTTTDTQYF
TRBV4-3,TRBJ2-5,-,TRBD2,TGCGCCAGCAGCCAACCTAAGCGGGGGACCCAAGAGACCCAGTACTTC,CASSQPKRGTQETQYF
TRBV27,TRBJ2-7,-,-,TGTGCCAGCAGTTCCCCGGTCACTCCCTACGAGCAGTACTTC,CASSSPVTPYEQYF
TRBV9,TRBJ1-6,-,-,TGTGCCAGCAGCGAAAACGACAGGTCACCCCTCCACTTT,CASSENDRSPLHF
TRBV6-5,TRBJ2-3,-,TRBD2,TGTGCCAGCAGTTACTCTGGCGGGAGTAGGACAGATACGCAGTATTTT,CASSYSGGSRTDTQYF
TRBV4-2,TRBJ2-5,-,-,TGTGCCAGCAGCCTCCGAGCGGGTACAGAGACCCAGTACTTC,CASSLRAGTETQYF
TRBV15,TRBJ2-1,-,TRBD2,TGTGCCACCAGCAGAGACCGACTAGCGGGGGGCCATGGTGAGCAGTTCTTC,CATSRDRLAGGHGEQFF
TRBV25-1,TRBJ2-3,-,-,TGTGCCAGCAGTGGGTTCCACGGGGTCACAGATACGCAGTATTTT,CASSGFHGVTDTQYF
TRBV2,TRBJ1-6,-,-,TGTGCCAGCAGTGAAGTGGGGGGAACAGATAATTCACCCCTCCACTTT,CASSEVGGTDNSPLHF
TRBV6-5,TRBJ1-1,once,TRBD1,TGTGCCAGCAGTTTCCGGACAGGGAAATACGGCGAAGCTTTCTTT,CASSFRTGKYGEAFF
TRBV6-5,TRBJ1-2,-,-,TGTGCCAGCAGTTACCGAAGTCTCCAAAACTATGGCTACACCTTC,CASSYRSLQNYGYTF
TRBV7-9,TRBJ2-3,few,-,TGTGCCAGCAGCAGCTCTTTTGATACGCAGTATTTT,CASSSSFDTQYF
TRBV5-4,TRBJ2-5,-,-,TGTGCCAGCAGCCCCCGGGATACAAAAGAGACCCAGTACTTC,CASSPRDTKETQYF
TRBV28,TRBJ2-7,-,TRBD2,TGTGCCAGCAGTTTATGGAGAGCGGGAGCTGGGGACGAGCAGTACTTC,CASSLWRAGAGDEQYF
TRBV7-9,TRBJ2-3,once,-,TGTGCCAGCAGCTCACGGGGCCCAGATACGCAGTATTTT,CASSSRGPDTQYF
TRBV5-4,TRBJ2-5,once,TRBD2,TGTGCCAGCGGCACGGGGCGGGAGGCCCAAGAGACCCAGTACTTC,CASGTGREAQETQYF
TRBV28,TRBJ2-5,-,-,TGTGCCAGCAGTTTATTGTACTCCGGAGGGACCCAGTACTTC,CASSLLYSGGTQYF
TRBV18,TRBJ1-5,-,-,TGTGCCAGCAGACGAGCAGGGGAGGGTCCAAATCAGCCCCAGCATTTT,CASRRAGEGPNQPQHF
TRBV5-8,TRBJ2-1,-,-,TGTGCCAGCAGCCTCCTATACTCAGAGCAGTTCTTC,CASSLLYSEQFF
TRBV28,TRBJ2-6,-,-,TGTGCCAGCAGTCCCCCCTTGGGGGCTGGGGCCAACGTCCTGACTTTC,CASSPPLGAGANVLTF
TRBV27,TRBJ1-6,-,-,TGTGCCAGCAGTAGGACGTATAATTCACCCCTCCACTTT,CASSRTYNSPLHF
TRBV11-2,TRBJ2-7,-,TRBD2,TGTGCGACACAAAGCTTTGGCGGGAGTGGATACGAGCAGTACTTC,CATQSFGGSGYEQYF
TRBV28,TRBJ2-7,-,-,TGTGCCACTTCGAAATACTCCAGGGAAATCAACGAGCAGTACTTC,CATSKYSREINEQYF
TRBV11-2,TRBJ2-1,-,TRBD2,TGTGCCAGCACACGAACTAGCGTTTACAATGAGCAGTTCTTC,CASTRTSVYNEQFF
TRBV7-3,TRBJ1-1,-,TRBD1,TGTGCCAGCAGCCCCTACCGCCTAGCAGGGGGGAACACTGAAGCTTTCTTT,CASSPYRLAGGNTEAFF
TRBV7-2,TRBJ2-3,-,TRBD2,TGTGCCAGCAGAAAAGCGGGGCTTGGCACAGATACGCAGTATTTT,CASRKAGLGTDTQYF
TRBV6-1,TRBJ2-2,few,TRBD1,TGTGCCAGCTCTCCCCGGACAGGGAACACCGGGGAGCTGTTTTTT,CASSPRTGNTGELFF
TRBV6-6,TRBJ2-3,-,-,TGTGCCAGCAGTTCCCGGACAGAGGCTCTTGATACGCAGTATTTT,CASSSRTEALDTQYF
TRBV7-2,TRBJ1-2,-,TRBD1,TGTGCCAGCAGCTTAGTCCTGGGACAGGGGGGGGGCGGCTACACCTTC,CASSLVLGQGGGGYTF
TRBV28,TRBJ1-5,few,-,TGTGCCAGCAGTTTACGGGGCGAGGGTCAGCCCCAGCATTTT,CASSLRGEGQPQHF
TRBV18,TRBJ2-3,-,TRBD1,TGTGCCAGCTCACCGGGACAGGGTGCCTCGGATACGCAGTATTTT,CASSPGQGASDTQYF
TRBV7-9,TRBJ1-4,-,TRBD1,TGTGCCAGCAGCTTCAAGGGACAGCCAACTAATGAAAAACTGTTTTTT,CASSFKGQPTNEKLFF
TRBV4-2,TRBJ1-2,-,-,TGTGCCAGCAGCCAAGGGGGGAGCAGGGTCGGGTATGGCTACACCTTC,CASSQGGSRVGYGYTF
TRBV7-2,TRBJ2-5,-,-,TGTGCCAGCAGTCTTGCGTCCGGACTACAAGAGACCCAGTACTTC,CASSLASGLQETQYF
TRBV4-2,TRBJ2-1,-,TRBD2,TGTGCCAGCAGCCTGGAAGCGGGGGGGCACAATGAGCAGTTCTTC,CASSLEAGGHNEQFF
TRBV5-6,TRBJ2-2,-,-,TGTGCCAGCAGCTTATGGACGCTCGCACACCCGAGCACCGGGGAGCTGTTTTTT,CASSLWTLAHPSTGELFF
TRBV11-3,TRBJ2-7,-,-,TGTGCCAGCAGCTTATTCACAAACTCCTACGAGCAGTACTTC,CASSLFTNSYEQYF
TRBV7-2,TRBJ2-5,once,-,TGTGCCAGCAGCTTACAACAGGGTCGAGAGACCCAGTACTTC,CASSLQQGRETQYF
TRBV28,TRBJ2-3,-,-,TGTGCCAGCACTGACCGAACAATGAGCACAGATACGCAGTATTTT,CASTDRTMSTDTQYF
TRBV30,TRBJ1-5,few,-,TGTGCCTGGAGTGGGCAGCATAGCAATCAGCCCCAGCATTTT,CAWSGQHSNQPQHF
TRBV28,TRBJ2-2,-,TRBD1,TGTGCCAGCTGGGACAGATTAGGAGGGGAGCTGTTTTTT,CASWDRLGGELFF
TRBV28,TRBJ1-5,-,TRBD1,TGTGCCAGCAGTTCAGGGGGTCAGCCCCAGCATTTT,CASSSGGQPQHF
TRBV5-1,TRBJ2-3,-,-,TGCGCCAGCAGCCCGGGGGGCGCTACCGGCTACACAGATACGCAGTATTTT,CASSPGGATGYTDTQYF